This record covers a single TCR beta chain. This clonotype was found once. The target of this receptor is not known. No much larger clone is present one base from it, and per-base qualities are unavailable. One read alone is weak evidence. CDR1 and CDR2 are read off the germline V gene as KGHSH and LQKENI. Its CDR3 holds 13 amino acids, cysteine through phenylalanine. Here the CDR3 DNA is all that survives: 39 bases in frame from base 1. A distance of 11 bases separates the germline ends of V and J, which lose 2 bases and 7 bases respectively. The sample originates from a study of vaccination and CD4 T cells after COVID-19 (dated by TCRdb to the early 2020s). About the investigation overall: The convalescent cohort included six males and four females, with two Hispanic individuals, seven Caucasians, two Asians and one multiracial person. Post-COVID blood samples from convalescent patients were collected a median of around 100 days after diagnosis, with a range of 35 to 161 days. Memory CD4+ T cell crossreactivity between SARS-CoV-2 and common cold coronavirus spike proteins was assessed at the TCR clonotype level in an earlier paper using these donors. Culture stimuli were overlapping spike peptide pools from SARS-CoV-2 and from the common cold coronaviruses HCoV-NL63, HCoV-OC43 and HCoV-229E. Post-vaccine blood samples were obtained a median of roughly 75 days after the second vaccine dose, with a range of about 12 to 241 days. In control cultures, a CEFX viral epitope pool was used as positive control, an HIV-1 Nef peptide pool was used as negative control, or no peptide was added. Participants received two doses of either the Pfizer-BioNTech BNT162b2 vaccine (n=8) or the Moderna mRNA-1273 vaccine (n=2). The spike-specific CD4+ TCR repertoire was compared before and after mRNA vaccination in approximately 9 COVID-19 convalescent patients and a handful of infection-naive healthy vaccine recipients. General findings and caveats noted by the study authors: The median count of SARS-CoV-2-reactive clonotypes went up from approximately 22 after infection to 30 to 40 after vaccination, although the change was not significant. The study included relatively few convalescent patients and did not analyze early timepoints after natural infection. In convalescent patients, a median roughly 87% of post-vaccine SARS-CoV-2-reactive clones were detected only after vaccination, and vaccine-specific priming was suggested by this finding. Of the vaccine-specific clones in convalescent patients, 304 of 307, or nearly all, reacted only to SARS-CoV-2 spike and did not cross-react with common cold coronaviruses.

The treatment or condition label, as the study defines it: approximately 9-day PBMC culture with coronavirus spike peptide pools or control peptides (ViraFEST assay). CD4+ T cells from unexposed donors were collected before the COVID-19 pandemic (2011-2018). To expand antigen-specific T cells with peptide pools and then pick out the expanded clonotypes through TCR sequencing, the study relied on the ViraFEST assay. Fewer than 2.5 million PBMCs per well were cultured in IMDM with 5% human AB serum and approximately 10 IU/ml IL-2, plus 10 ug/ml peptide pools. On days 3 and 7, half of the culture medium was replaced with fresh IL-2-containing medium. CD4+ T cells were isolated after around 9 days of culture through negative selection using the EasySep CD4+ T cell isolation kit. Unexposed donor CD4+ T cells were tested for reactivity to SARS-CoV-2 S and N and four common cold coronavirus spike pools, as cell number allowed. Ficoll-Paque Plus gradient centrifugation was used to isolate PBMCs from whole blood, and the isolated PBMCs were then either used fresh or cryopreserved at -140C. In general, triplicate wells were set up for every culture condition. The leukapheresis product used for the unexposed donors was purchased from a commercial source.

Library method: PCR. TCR sequencing of DNA from cultured CD4+ T cells used the Oncomine TCR Beta short-read assay at the Johns Hopkins FTIC core. The QIAamp micro DNA kit was used to extract genomic DNA from the cultured CD4+ T cells. The Oncomine TCR Beta libraries from cultured CD4+ T cells were pooled using unique dual indexes and then sequenced on an Illumina iSeq 100. In the source study's methods: Non-productive sequences were removed, and CDR3s that did not start with C, did not end with F or W, or were shorter than 7 amino acids were discarded. The MANAFEST web application was used to identify antigen-specific clonotypes by comparing peptide-stimulated wells against reference wells and other culture wells. Positive clones required FDR below 0.05, an odds ratio above 5, and productive frequency above 0.1% in at least two of three replicate wells. A clonotype counted as cross-reactive if it showed significant expansion both in the SARS-CoV-2 spike wells and in at least one common cold coronavirus spike condition. Similarity between CDR3 sequences was evaluated in R version 3.6.1 using Levenshtein distances (stringdist) and unrooted phylogenetic trees (ape). Starting from the raw public reads, TCRdb applied fastp trimming at Q25, assembled clones with MiXCR and retained in-frame beta chains. Entries are consolidated by CDR3 protein sequence, retaining the most common genes and DNA. TCRdb, rather than the study authors, made the V and J calls. For this sample the table gives 4,500 to 7,000 distinct CDR3 sequences, of which about a third were detected only once. Nearly 35% of the sample rests with the top ten.

This sequence originates from a human donor in good health. The specimen sequenced was CD4+ T cells from blood, cultured in vitro. Recombination connected TRBV18 to TRBJ1-2; perhaps TRBD1 is the D gene, with 6 bases matching. The CDR3 reads CASSPAQGSGYTF. The DNA sequence reads TGTGCCAGCTCACCAGCACAGGGCTCTGGCTACACCTTC. Reference TRBV18 and TRBJ1-2 proteins supply the regions before and after the CDR3; the full variable domain is: NAGVMQNPRHLVRRRGQEARLRCSPMKGHSHVYWYRQLPEEGLKFMVYLQKENIIDESGMPKERFSAEFPKEGPSILRIQQVVRGDSAAYFCASSPAQGSGYTFGSGTRLTVV.